Shown below are 14 T cell receptor beta chains from a single sample sequenced in a study of cytomegalovirus exposure and HLA in healthy donors. Primers: 60 Vbeta forward and 13 Jbeta reverse. Clones were sequenced by immunoSEQ multiplex PCR, and TCRdb holds only the in-frame ones, with some missing. The table shows over 150,000 clones, with about 73% occurring only once. Material for sequencing was PBMCs. Receptor source: a woman aged 50 to 60 in good health and CMV-seropositive.

This clone was observed a few times. The junction departs from the called germline gene at one end, perhaps through a read error. The rearrangement uses TRBV5-1 and TRBJ2-5; 8 bases line up with TRBD1. Germline loops: CDR1 SGHRS, CDR2 YFSETQ. The CDR3 spans 15 residues. Here the CDR3 reads CASSLGQGAQGTQYF. In DNA form, the CDR3 reads TGCGCCAGCAGCTTAGGGCAGGGGGCCCAAGGGACCCAGTACTTC. Full variable domain (rest looked up from reference TRBV5-1 and TRBJ2-5): KAGVTQTPRYLIKTRGQQVTLSCSPISGHRSVSWYQQTPGQGLQFLFEYFSETQRNKGNFPGRFSGRQFSNSRSEMNVSTLELGDSALYLCASSLGQGAQGTQYFGPGTRLLVL.

This clone was detected a few times. This chain connects TRBV18 to TRBJ1-1; D not resolved. Germline CDR1 KGHSH, CDR2 LQKENI. The CDR3 totals 13 residues. The V end lost 2 bases, the J end lost 0 bases, and 4 bases lay between the germline ends. CDR3 sequence (DNA): TGTGCCAGCTCACCATATCTGAACACTGAAGCTTTCTTT. As protein: CASSPYLNTEAFF.

This clone occurred once. The V call is TRBV2, the J call TRBJ1-1; 7 nucleotides match TRBD1. Trimming took 3 bases from V and 3 from J; bases not matched to a gene: 7. CDR1 and CDR2 from the germline V gene are SNHLY and FYNNEI. The CDR3 totals 15 residues. Here the CDR3 reads CASSEGQTWDTEAFF. The CDR3 bases are TGTGCCAGCAGTGAGGGACAGACATGGGACACTGAAGCTTTCTTT.

This chain links TRBV15 with TRBJ1-5, with a possible D match to TRBD1 (5 bases). The length of the CDR3 is 14 residues. V was pared by 0 bases and J by 5 bases, with 8 bases between. Germline CDR1 and CDR2: LNHNV and YYDKDF (reference sequence). CDR3 protein: CATSRDRVYQPQHF. The DNA for the CDR3 is TGTGCCACCAGCAGAGACAGGGTGTATCAGCCCCAGCATTTT. Looking up the rest from reference TRBV15 and TRBJ1-5 gives the full variable domain: DAMVIQNPRYQVTQFGKPVTLSCSQTLNHNVMYWYQQKSSQAPKLLFHYYDKDFNNEADTPDNFQSRRPNTSFCFLDIRSPGLGDTAMYLCATSRDRVYQPQHFGDGTRLSIL.

V usage is TRBV7-9 and J usage is TRBJ2-2; D gene uncertain. The V gene lost 2 bases and the J gene lost 4 bases, with 8 bases spanning the gap. Germline values: CDR1 SEHNR, CDR2 FQNEAQ (reference sequence). This CDR3 is built from 14 residues. In nucleotides, the CDR3 is TGTGCCAGCAGCTTAACTTTGCTCACCGGGGAGCTGTTTTTT. Its translation: CASSLTLLTGELFF.

This chain joins TRBV7-3 and TRBJ2-7; perhaps TRBD1 as D (6 bases). Trimming removed 2 bases at V and 6 bases at J, with 17 bases between. Germline V lookup: CDR1 SGHTA, CDR2 FQGTGA. The CDR3 is 15 amino acids. For the CDR3, the DNA is TGTGCCAGCAGCTTATTCAGGGGAGACGCCTCCGAGCAGTACTTC. Translated: CASSLFRGDASEQYF.

V gene TRBV27 combines with J gene TRBJ2-2; TRBD1 agrees at 7 bases. The junction had 2 bases not matched to a gene; V was cut back by 6 bases and J by 1 base. CDR1 MNHEY and CDR2 SMNVEV come from the germline V gene (reference sequence). This CDR3 comprises 14 residues. CDR3: CASRHRGNTGELFF. The CDR3 nucleotides read TGTGCCAGCAGGCACAGGGGGAACACCGGGGAGCTGTTTTTT.

The CDR3 sequence is CASSTDRGRYGYTF. In DNA, the CDR3 is TGTGCCAGTAGTACCGACAGGGGTAGGTATGGCTACACCTTC. J is TRBJ1-2 and V is TRBV19; TRBD1 matches 8 bases. Germline loops: CDR1 LNHDA, CDR2 SQIVND (reference sequence). The CDR3 totals 14 residues. The V segment lost 4 bases and the J segment 5 bases; nucleotides outside the gene matches: 6.

The chain carries TRBV5-1 and TRBJ2-5, with 10 bases that match TRBD1. The CDR3 sequence is 13 residues long. The V gene's germline CDR1 is SGHRS and CDR2 YFSETQ. Losses at the gene ends were 7 bases for V and 4 bases for J; bases not matched to a gene: 4. The CDR3 is CASRTGGRETQYF. The CDR3 DNA reads as TGCGCCAGCCGGACAGGGGGAAGAGAGACCCAGTACTTC.

This clone was seen only a few times. The chain employs TRBV4-1 and TRBJ2-5; a possible D gene is TRBD1 (5 bases). Looked up from germline, CDR1 is MGHRA and CDR2 is YSYEKL. The ends were cut back, 0 bases at V and 4 bases at J, with 6 bases in the middle. This CDR3 is 13 amino acids long. The DNA for the CDR3 is TGCGCCAGCAGCCAAGATAGGGGAGAGACCCAGTACTTC. Encoded protein: CASSQDRGETQYF.

This chain links TRBV15 with TRBJ2-1, with TRBD1 matching over 9 bases. This CDR3 is 14 amino acids long. Trimming cost V 3 bases and J 9 bases; bases outside gene matches: 6. Germline loops: CDR1 LNHNV, CDR2 YYDKDF (reference sequence). The CDR3: CATSSTTGGVEQFF. DNA of the CDR3: TGTGCCACCAGCAGTACTACAGGGGGCGTTGAGCAGTTCTTC.

This clone has only one observation. The gene calls are TRBV5-1 and TRBJ2-1; D possibly corresponds to TRBD2 (5 bases). CDR3 size: 14 residues. Per germline, CDR1 SGHRS and CDR2 YFSETQ. Trimming cost V 6 bases and J 5 bases, with 15 bases left between them. CDR3 in DNA: TGCGCCAGCACCAGTTCTACCGGGGACAATGAGCAGTTCTTC. Its translation: CASTSSTGDNEQFF.

In this sample, this clone turned up a few times. The chain couples TRBV19 to TRBJ2-2; D perhaps matches TRBD1 (6 bases). CDR3 length: 19 residues. Germline CDR1 reads LNHDA; CDR2 reads SQIVND (reference sequence). The V end was cut by 5 bases, the J end by 4 bases, with 26 bases between. CDR3 residues: CASSPDIKRKGGGTGELFF. The CDR3 DNA reads as TGTGCCAGTAGTCCCGACATAAAGAGGAAAGGGGGTGGCACCGGGGAGCTGTTTTTT.

The chain employs TRBV4-2 and TRBJ1-2; 9 bases are a match to TRBD1. CDR3 length: 16 residues. The germline CDR1 and CDR2 sequences are LGHNA and YNFKEQ. V gave up 1 base and J gave up 6 bases; unmatched junction bases: 9. The CDR3: CASSQVIPGQGHGYTF. CDR3 nucleotides: TGTGCCAGCAGCCAAGTTATACCGGGACAGGGACATGGCTACACCTTC.